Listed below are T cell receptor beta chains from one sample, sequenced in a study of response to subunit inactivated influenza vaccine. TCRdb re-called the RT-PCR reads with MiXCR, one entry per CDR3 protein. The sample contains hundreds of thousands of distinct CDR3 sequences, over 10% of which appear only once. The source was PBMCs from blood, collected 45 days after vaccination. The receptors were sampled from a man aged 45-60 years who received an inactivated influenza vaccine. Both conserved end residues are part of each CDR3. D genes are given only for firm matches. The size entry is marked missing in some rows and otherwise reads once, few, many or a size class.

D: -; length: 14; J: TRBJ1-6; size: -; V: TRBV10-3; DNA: TGTGCCATCAGTGATCCAGGGGTGGGATCACCCCTCCACTTT; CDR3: CAISDPGVGSPLHF
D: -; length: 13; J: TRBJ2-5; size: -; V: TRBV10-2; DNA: TGCGCCAGCAGTGAGGTCAGCACAGAGACCCAGTACTTC; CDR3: CASSEVSTETQYF
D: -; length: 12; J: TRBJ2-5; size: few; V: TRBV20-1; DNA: TGCAGTGCTAGCGACAGGCAAGAGACCCAGTACTTC; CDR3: CSASDRQETQYF
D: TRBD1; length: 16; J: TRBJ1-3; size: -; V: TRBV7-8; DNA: TGTGCCAGCAGCTTTACGACAGGGGACTCTGGAAACACCATATATTTT; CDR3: CASSFTTGDSGNTIYF
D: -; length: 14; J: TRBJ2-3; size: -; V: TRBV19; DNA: TGTGCCAGTAGTATGATGGGGAGCACAGATACGCAGTATTTT; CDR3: CASSMMGSTDTQYF
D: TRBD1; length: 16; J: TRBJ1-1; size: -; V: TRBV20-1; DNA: TGCAGTGCCCCTTCAGACAGGGGTCTGGCGAACACTGAAGCTTTCTTT; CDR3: CSAPSDRGLANTEAFF
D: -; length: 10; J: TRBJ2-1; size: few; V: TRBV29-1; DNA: TGCAGCGTTGGAGCCGGGGAGCAGTTCTTC; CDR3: CSVGAGEQFF
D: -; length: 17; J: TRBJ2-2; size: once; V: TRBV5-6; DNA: TGTGCCAGGGGCTCGGGGCCCCCCGGCTTTAGGACCGGGGAGCTGTTTTTT; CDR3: CARGSGPPGFRTGELFF
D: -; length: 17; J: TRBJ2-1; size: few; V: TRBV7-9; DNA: TGTGCCAGCAGCTTACTTCCAGGGGTTAGCTCCTACAATGAGCAGTTCTTC; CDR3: CASSLLPGVSSYNEQFF
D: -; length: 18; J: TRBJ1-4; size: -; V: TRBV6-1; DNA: TGTGCCAGCAGCAACGGAGCCCTTACAGGGTCAACTAATGAAAAACTGTTTTTT; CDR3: CASSNGALTGSTNEKLFF
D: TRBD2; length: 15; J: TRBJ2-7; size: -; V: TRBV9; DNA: TGTGCCAGCAGCGACGGACTAGCGGGGGTCTACGAGCAGTACTTC; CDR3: CASSDGLAGVYEQYF
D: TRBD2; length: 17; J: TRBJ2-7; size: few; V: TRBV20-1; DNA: TGCTGTGCTAGTGGGCTAGCGGGGAGGGTTAGAATCCACGAGCAGTACTTC; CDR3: CCASGLAGRVRIHEQYF
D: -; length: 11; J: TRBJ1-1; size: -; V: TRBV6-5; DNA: TGTGCCAGCATCAGGGGCACTGAAGCTTTCTTT; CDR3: CASIRGTEAFF
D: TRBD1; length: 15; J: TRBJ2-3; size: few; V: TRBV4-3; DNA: TGCGCCAGCAGCCCCGGGACAGGGGGATTAGATACGCAGTATTTT; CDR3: CASSPGTGGLDTQYF
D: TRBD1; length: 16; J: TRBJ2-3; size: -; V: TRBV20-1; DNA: TGCAGTGCCCCCCGTTCAGGGGGAAGCCACACAGATACGCAGTATTTT; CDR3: CSAPRSGGSHTDTQYF
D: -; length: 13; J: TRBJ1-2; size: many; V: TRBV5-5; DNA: TGTGCCAGCACCCTTCGTACAGGCTATGGCTACACCTTC; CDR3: CASTLRTGYGYTF
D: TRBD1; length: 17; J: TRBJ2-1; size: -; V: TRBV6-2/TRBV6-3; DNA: TGTGCCAGCAGTTACACATCCGGGACAGGGGGCGCCTACGAGCAGTTCTTC; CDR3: CASSYTSGTGGAYEQFF
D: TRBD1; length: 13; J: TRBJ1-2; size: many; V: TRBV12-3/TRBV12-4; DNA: TGTGCCAGCAGCCCAGGACAGGACTATGGCTACACCTTC; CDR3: CASSPGQDYGYTF
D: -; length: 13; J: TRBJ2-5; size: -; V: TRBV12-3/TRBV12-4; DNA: TGTGCCAGCAGTCCAACATCCCAAGAGACCCAGTACTTC; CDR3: CASSPTSQETQYF
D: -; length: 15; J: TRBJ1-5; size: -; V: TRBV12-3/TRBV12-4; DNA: TGTGCCAGCAGTTTAGCCACCAATATGCATCAGCCCCAGCATTTT; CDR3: CASSLATNMHQPQHF
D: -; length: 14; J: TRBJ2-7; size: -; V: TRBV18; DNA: TGTGCCAGCTCTCCGCCCGCCAGGGACTACGAGCAGTACTTC; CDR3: CASSPPARDYEQYF
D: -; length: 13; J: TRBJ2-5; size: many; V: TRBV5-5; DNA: TGTGCCAGCAGCTTGGACAGTACTTGGACCCAGTACTTC; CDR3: CASSLDSTWTQYF
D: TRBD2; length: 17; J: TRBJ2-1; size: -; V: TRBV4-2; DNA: TGTGCCAGCAGCGAACGGACTAGCGGGAGTACCTACAATGAGCAGTTCTTC; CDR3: CASSERTSGSTYNEQFF
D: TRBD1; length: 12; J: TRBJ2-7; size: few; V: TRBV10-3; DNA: TGTGCCATCAAGGGACAGACCTACGAGCAGTACTTC; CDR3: CAIKGQTYEQYF
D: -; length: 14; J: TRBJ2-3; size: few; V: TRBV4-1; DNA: TGCGCCAGCAGCCTTTATAGGACGGCAGATACGCAGTATTTT; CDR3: CASSLYRTADTQYF
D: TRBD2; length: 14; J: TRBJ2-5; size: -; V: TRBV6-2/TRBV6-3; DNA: TGTGCCAGCAGTGCCTCTAGCGGCCAAGAGACCCAGTACTTC; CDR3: CASSASSGQETQYF
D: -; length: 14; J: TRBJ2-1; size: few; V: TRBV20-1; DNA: TGCAGTGCTCCCCTCCGTGGGGATAAATATGAGCAGTTCTTC; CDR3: CSAPLRGDKYEQFF
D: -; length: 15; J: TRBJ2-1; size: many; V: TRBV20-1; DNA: TGCAGTGCTAGAGATGGCGGGTATTACTACAATGAGCAGTTCTTC; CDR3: CSARDGGYYYNEQFF
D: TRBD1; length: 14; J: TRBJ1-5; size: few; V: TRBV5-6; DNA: TGTGCCAGCAGCCGGACAGGGCCCAATCAGCCCCAGCATTTT; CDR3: CASSRTGPNQPQHF
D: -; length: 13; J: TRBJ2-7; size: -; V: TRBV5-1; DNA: TGCGCCAGCAAAAGGGACGGTTCCTACGAGCAGTACTTC; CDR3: CASKRDGSYEQYF
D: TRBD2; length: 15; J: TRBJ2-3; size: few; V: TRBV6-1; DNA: TGTGCCAGCAATAGCGGCGGGGGGCCTTCCGGTACGCAGTATTTT; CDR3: CASNSGGGPSGTQYF
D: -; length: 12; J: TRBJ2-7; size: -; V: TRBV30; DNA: TGTGCCTGGAGTGACGGTTCCTACGAGCAGTACTTC; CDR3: CAWSDGSYEQYF
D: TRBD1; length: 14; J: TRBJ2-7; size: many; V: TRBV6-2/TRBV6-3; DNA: TGTGCCAGCAGAAGACAGGGAGATCCCTACGAGCAGTACTTC; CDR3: CASRRQGDPYEQYF
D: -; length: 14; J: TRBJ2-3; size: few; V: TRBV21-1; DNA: TGTGCCAGCAGTCTAAGGGTAGAATCAGATACGCAGTATTTT; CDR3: CASSLRVESDTQYF
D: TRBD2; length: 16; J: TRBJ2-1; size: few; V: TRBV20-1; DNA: TGCAGTGCTAGACTAGCGGGAGCCAACTCCTACAATGAGCAGTTCTTC; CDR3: CSARLAGANSYNEQFF
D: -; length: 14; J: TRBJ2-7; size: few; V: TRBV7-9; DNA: TGTGCCAGCAGCTTAGTCAGGGTTATCGACGAGCAGTACTTC; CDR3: CASSLVRVIDEQYF
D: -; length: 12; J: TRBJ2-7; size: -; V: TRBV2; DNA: TGTGCCAGCAGCCTGGTCCGCCTGGAGCAGTACTTC; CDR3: CASSLVRLEQYF
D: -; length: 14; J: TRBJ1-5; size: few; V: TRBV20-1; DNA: TGCAGTGCTAGAGAGATTACTGGCAATCAGCCCCAGCATTTT; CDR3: CSAREITGNQPQHF
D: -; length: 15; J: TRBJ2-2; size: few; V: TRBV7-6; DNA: TGTGCCAGCAGCCTAGGGCAGGGGAGCGGCGGGGAGCTGTTTTTT; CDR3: CASSLGQGSGGELFF
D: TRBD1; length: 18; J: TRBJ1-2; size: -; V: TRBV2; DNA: TGTGCCAGCTATGAGGCCGGGACAGGGGTTAAAGCTAACTATGGCTACACCTTC; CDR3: CASYEAGTGVKANYGYTF
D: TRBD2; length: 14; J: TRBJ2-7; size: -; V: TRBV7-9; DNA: TGTGCCAGTCGGAGCGGGGGGGCCTCCTACGAGCAGTACTTC; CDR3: CASRSGGASYEQYF
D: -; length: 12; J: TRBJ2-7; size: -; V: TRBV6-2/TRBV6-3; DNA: TGTGCCAGCAGCCGTACCACCTACGAGCAGTACTTC; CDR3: CASSRTTYEQYF
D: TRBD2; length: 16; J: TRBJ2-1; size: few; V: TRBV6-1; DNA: TGTGCCAGCAGCCAAATCCTAGCGGGAGAGTTCAATGAGCAGTTCTTC; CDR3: CASSQILAGEFNEQFF
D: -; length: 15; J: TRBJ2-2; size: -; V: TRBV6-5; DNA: TGTGCCAGCAGTTACGGGGGGCCCGGTTCCGGGGAGCTGTTTTTT; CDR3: CASSYGGPGSGELFF
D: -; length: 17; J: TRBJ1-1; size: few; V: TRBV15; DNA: TGTGCCACCAGCAGAGTAACAGGGTGGGAATTTCATTTGGAAGCTTTCTTT; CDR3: CATSRVTGWEFHLEAFF
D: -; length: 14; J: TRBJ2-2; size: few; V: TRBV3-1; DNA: TGTGCCAGCAGCCAAGGGACCCGCACCGGGGAGCTGTTTTTT; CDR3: CASSQGTRTGELFF
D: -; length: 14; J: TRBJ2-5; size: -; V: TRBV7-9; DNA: TGTGCCAGCAGCTTAGACAATAACCAAGAGACCCAGTACTTC; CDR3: CASSLDNNQETQYF
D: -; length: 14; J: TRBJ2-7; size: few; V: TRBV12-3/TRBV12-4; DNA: TGTGCCAGCAGTTTAGGTCGCGAGGGGGGGGAGCAGTACTTC; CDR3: CASSLGREGGEQYF
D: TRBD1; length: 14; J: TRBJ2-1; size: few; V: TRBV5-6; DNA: TGTGCCAGCAGCGCGGGACAGGGCTACAATGAGCAGTTCTTC; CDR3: CASSAGQGYNEQFF
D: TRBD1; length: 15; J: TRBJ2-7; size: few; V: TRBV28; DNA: TGTGCCAGCAGTTTAAGTCGACAGGGGGACTACGAGCAGTACTTC; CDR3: CASSLSRQGDYEQYF
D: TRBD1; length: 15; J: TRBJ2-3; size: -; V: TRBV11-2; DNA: TGTGCCAGCAGCGCAGCCGGGACAGGGGCAGATACGCAGTATTTT; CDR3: CASSAAGTGADTQYF
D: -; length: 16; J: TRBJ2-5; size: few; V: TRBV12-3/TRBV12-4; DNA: TGTGCCAGCAGTCTCCGGACATACCCCGTCTGGGAGACCCAGTACTTC; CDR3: CASSLRTYPVWETQYF
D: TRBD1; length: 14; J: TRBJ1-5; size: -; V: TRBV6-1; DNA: TGTGCCAGCAGTGAAGGGACAGGGTTCCAGCCCCAGCATTTT; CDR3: CASSEGTGFQPQHF
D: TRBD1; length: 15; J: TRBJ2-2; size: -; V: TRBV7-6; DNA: TGTGCCAGCAGCTCCGACAGGGCTAGCACCGGGGAGCTGTTTTTT; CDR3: CASSSDRASTGELFF
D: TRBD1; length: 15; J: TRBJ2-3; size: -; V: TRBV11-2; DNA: TGTGCCAGCAGCCCCTGGGGACAGGGGCTCGGTACGCAGTATTTT; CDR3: CASSPWGQGLGTQYF